Presented here are 9 T cell receptor beta chains from one specimen sequenced in a study of blood T cells in healthy people across ages. Together with a sample-barcoded 5' primer, a J-beta primer mix was included in a second PCR lasting about 7 to 11 cycles. TCRdb recomputed calls from the 5' RACE reads with MiXCR, one row per CDR3 protein. The table shows about 690,000 distinct CDR3 sequences, with around 38% occurring only once. Sequencing used blood. The source of these receptors is an elderly man in good health.

This sequence joins TRBV4-3 and TRBJ1-2; D is undetermined. In germline, CDR1 is LGHNA, CDR2 YSLEER. The CDR3 is 14 residues long. V was pared by 0 bases and J by 8 bases, with 13 bases between. CDR3 region: CASSQDPIRDGYTF. CDR3 in DNA: TGCGCCAGCAGCCAAGATCCGATCAGAGACGGCTACACCTTC.

Points on this clonotype: This may come from a read error, since a much larger clone is one base off. The chain links TRBV12-3 or TRBV12-4 to TRBJ2-5; 10 bases line up with TRBD2. The CDR3 is made up of 15 amino acids. In DNA form, the CDR3 reads TGTGCCGGCAGTTCCCTAGCGGGGGCTCAAGAGACCCAGTACTTC. Translation: CAGSSLAGAQETQYF.

The chain combines TRBV12-3 or TRBV12-4 with TRBJ2-7; no firm D call. The V end was cut by 1 base, the J end by 6 bases, with 10 bases between. This CDR3 has 13 amino acids. CDR3 in DNA: TGTGCCAGCAGTTTAGATGAGGTTCGCGAGCAGTACTTC. This translates into CASSLDEVREQYF.

The J gene is TRBJ2-4, the V gene TRBV4-2, with 11 bases aligning to TRBD2. The J call may be incorrect, as the DNA end agrees better with TRBJ2-7. The CDR3 covers 19 residues. Looked up from germline, CDR1 is LGHNA and CDR2 is YNFKEQ. The CDR3 loop reads CASSQDVGLAGGTDYEQYF. The CDR3 DNA follows: TGTGCCAGCAGCCAAGACGTAGGGCTAGCGGGGGGCACAGACTACGAGCAGTACTTC.

This clonotype was detected a few times. V gene TRBV6-2 or TRBV6-3 combines with J gene TRBJ1-5; D may be TRBD1 (6 bases). The V end was cut by 6 bases, the J end by 0 bases, with 12 bases between. This CDR3 has 15 residues. The germline V gene encodes CDR1 MNHEY and CDR2 SVGEGT. The CDR3 here is CASSQRGVSNQPQHF. The CDR3 DNA sequence: TGTGCCAGCAGCCAAAGGGGGGTTAGCAATCAGCCCCAGCATTTT.

The sample holds a few counts of this clonotype. V and J are TRBV5-1 and TRBJ2-1; 10 bases match TRBD2. CDR3 length: 19 amino acids. Germline CDR1 reads SGHRS; CDR2 reads YFSETQ. Trimming at V came to 5 bases and at J to 3 bases, leaving 17 bases not matched to a gene. The DNA for the CDR3 is TGCGCCAGCAGTTTCGAGAGCGGGAGGGTGCGGGCCCACTACAATGAGCAGTTCTTC. This gives the protein CASSFESGRVRAHYNEQFF.

This clonotype occurred many times. The V gene is TRBV7-2, the J gene TRBJ2-7; D not resolved. The CDR3 has 13 residues. Germline CDR1 reads SGHTA; CDR2 reads FQGNSA. The V end was cut by 1 base, the J end by 6 bases, with 10 bases between. DNA of the CDR3: TGTGCCAGCAGCTTAGAAGGGAAGGGCGAGCAGTACTTC. It encodes CASSLEGKGEQYF.

This chain links TRBV20-1 with TRBJ1-4; 8 positions match TRBD1. CDR3 length: 13 amino acids. Germline loops: CDR1 DFQATT, CDR2 SNEGSKA (reference sequence). The CDR3 sequence is CSYQTGDNEKLFF. CDR3 DNA: TGCAGCTACCAGACAGGGGACAATGAAAAACTGTTTTTT.

The chain employs TRBV6-6 and TRBJ2-5; D tentatively reads TRBD1 or TRBD2 (5 bases each). Germline V gene data show CDR1 as MNHNY and CDR2 as SVGAGI (reference sequence). The CDR3 totals 14 residues. V was cut by 3 bases and J by 5 bases, with 13 bases left in between. This chain's CDR3 is CASSYGTAKETQYF. CDR3 DNA sequence: TGTGCCAGCAGTTATGGGACCGCGAAGGAGACCCAGTACTTC.